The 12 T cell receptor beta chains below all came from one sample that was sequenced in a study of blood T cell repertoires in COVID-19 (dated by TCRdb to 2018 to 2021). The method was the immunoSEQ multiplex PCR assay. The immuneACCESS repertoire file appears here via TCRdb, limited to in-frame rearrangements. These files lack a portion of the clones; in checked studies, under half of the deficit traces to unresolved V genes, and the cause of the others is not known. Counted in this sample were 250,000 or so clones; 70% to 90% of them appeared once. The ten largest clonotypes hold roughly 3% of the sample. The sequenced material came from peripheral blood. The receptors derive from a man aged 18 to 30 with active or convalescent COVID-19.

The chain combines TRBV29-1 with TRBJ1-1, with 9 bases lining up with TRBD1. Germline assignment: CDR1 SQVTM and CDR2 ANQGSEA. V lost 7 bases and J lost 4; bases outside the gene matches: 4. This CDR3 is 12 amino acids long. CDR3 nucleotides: TGCAGCGGTCAGACAGGGGGCACTGAAGCTTTCTTT. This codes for CSGQTGGTEAFF.

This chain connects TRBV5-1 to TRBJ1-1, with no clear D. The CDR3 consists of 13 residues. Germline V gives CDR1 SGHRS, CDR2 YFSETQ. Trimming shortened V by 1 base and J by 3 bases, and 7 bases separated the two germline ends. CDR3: CASSLKLDTEAFF. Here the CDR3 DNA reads TGCGCCAGCAGCTTGAAACTGGACACTGAAGCTTTCTTT.

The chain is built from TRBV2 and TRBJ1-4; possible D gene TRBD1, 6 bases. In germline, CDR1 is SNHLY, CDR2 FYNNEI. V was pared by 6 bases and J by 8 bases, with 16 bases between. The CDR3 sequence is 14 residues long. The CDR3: CASRPQGTGEKLFF. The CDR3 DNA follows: TGTGCCAGCAGGCCACAGGGAACCGGCGAAAAACTGTTTTTT.

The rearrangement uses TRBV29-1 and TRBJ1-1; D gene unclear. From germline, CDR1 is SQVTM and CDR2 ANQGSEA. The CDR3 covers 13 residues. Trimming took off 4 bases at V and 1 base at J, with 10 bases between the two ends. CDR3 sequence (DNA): TGCAGCGTTGTCATTGGCGGGAACACTGAAGCTTTCTTT. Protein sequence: CSVVIGGNTEAFF. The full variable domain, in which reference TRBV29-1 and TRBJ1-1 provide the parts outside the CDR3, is SAVISQKPSRDICQRGTSLTIQCQVDSQVTMMFWYRQQPGQSLTLIATANQGSEATYESGFVIDKFPISRPNLTFSTLTVSNMSPEDSSIYLCSVVIGGNTEAFFGQGTRLTVV.

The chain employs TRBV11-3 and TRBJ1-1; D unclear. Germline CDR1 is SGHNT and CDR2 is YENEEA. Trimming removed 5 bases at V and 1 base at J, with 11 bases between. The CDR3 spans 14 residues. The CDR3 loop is CASSPSFENTEAFF. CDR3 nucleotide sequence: TGTGCCAGCAGCCCTAGTTTCGAGAACACTGAAGCTTTCTTT.

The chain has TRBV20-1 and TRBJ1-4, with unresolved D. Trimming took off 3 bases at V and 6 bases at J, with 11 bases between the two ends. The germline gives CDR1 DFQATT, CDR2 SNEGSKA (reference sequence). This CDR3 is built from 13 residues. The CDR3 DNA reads TGCAGTGCTAGTCGCAATCAGGATGAAAAACTGTTTTTT. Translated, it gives CSASRNQDEKLFF.

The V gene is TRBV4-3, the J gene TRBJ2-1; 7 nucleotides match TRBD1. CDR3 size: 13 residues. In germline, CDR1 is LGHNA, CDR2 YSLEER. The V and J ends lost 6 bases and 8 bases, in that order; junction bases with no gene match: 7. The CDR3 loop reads CASSWTGEDEQFF. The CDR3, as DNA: TGCGCCAGCAGTTGGACAGGAGAGGATGAGCAGTTCTTC.

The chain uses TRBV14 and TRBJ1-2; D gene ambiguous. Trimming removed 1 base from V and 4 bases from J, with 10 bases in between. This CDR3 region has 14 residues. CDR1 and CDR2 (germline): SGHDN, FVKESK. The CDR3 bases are TGTGCCAGCAGCCAAGGGTCAGCGGGCTATGGCTACACCTTC. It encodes CASSQGSAGYGYTF.

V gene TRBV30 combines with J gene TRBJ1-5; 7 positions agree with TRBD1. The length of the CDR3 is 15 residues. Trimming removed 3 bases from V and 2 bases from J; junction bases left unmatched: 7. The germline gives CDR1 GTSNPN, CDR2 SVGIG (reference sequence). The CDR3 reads CAWSKSGGGNQPQHF. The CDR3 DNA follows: TGTGCCTGGAGCAAATCAGGGGGAGGCAATCAGCCCCAGCATTTT.

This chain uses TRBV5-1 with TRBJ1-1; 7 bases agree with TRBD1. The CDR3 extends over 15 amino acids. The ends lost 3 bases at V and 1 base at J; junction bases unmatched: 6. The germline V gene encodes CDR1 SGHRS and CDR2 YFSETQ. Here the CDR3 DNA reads TGCGCCAGCAGCTGGTCAGGGGGAGGGAACACTGAAGCTTTCTTT. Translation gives CASSWSGGGNTEAFF.

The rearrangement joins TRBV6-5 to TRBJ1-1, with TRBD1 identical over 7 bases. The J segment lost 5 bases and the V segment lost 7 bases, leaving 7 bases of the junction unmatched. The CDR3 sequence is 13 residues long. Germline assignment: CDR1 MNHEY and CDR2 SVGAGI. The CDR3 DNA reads TGTGCCAGCATAACGGCAGGGGGAACTGAAGCTTTCTTT. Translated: CASITAGGTEAFF.

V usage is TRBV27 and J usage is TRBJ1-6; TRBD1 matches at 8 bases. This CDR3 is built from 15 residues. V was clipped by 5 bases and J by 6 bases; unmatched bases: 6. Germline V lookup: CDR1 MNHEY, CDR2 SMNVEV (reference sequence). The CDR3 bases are TGTGCCAGCAGTCCTTTAACAGGGGGTAATTCACCCCTCCACTTT. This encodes CASSPLTGGNSPLHF.